The TCR beta chain under discussion was sequenced for a study of T cells in Graves' hyperthyroidism and ophthalmopathy. TCR beta CDR3 region amplification was performed from RNA transcripts. In the first-round RT-PCR of the TCR CDR3, the HTBI primer set was used. TCRdb analysed the multiplex PCR reads with MiXCR anew, one entry per CDR3 protein. The sample yields 450,000 to 700,000 distinct CDR3 sequences, around 42% seen once. Per germline, CDR1 ENHRY and CDR2 SYGVKD. The length of the CDR3 is 15 residues. The V end lost 2 bases, the J end lost 1 base, and 11 bases lay between the germline ends. V usage is TRBV10-3 and J usage is TRBJ1-1, with TRBD1 as a possible D gene (5 bases). The clonotype was recovered from a woman younger than 30 with Graves' hyperthyroidism. The sequenced material came from peripheral blood or thyroid tissue (not recorded which). The chain's CDR3 is CAISEEGQANTEAFF. CDR3 DNA sequence: TGTGCCATCAGTGAGGAGGGGCAAGCGAACACTGAAGCTTTCTTT.